This TCR beta chain was found in a study of T-cell memory formation after mild COVID-19. In the study overall: Clusters were largely donor specific. Study observations and caveats: The finding that pre-infection memory included some responding clones suggested that cross-reactive memory joined.

The CDR3 is 16 residues long. With 0 bases removed from V and 4 bases from J, the gap between germline ends came to 14 bases. Germline V gene data show CDR1 as SGHKS and CDR2 as YYEKEE (reference sequence). This clonotype was seen more than once but under ten times. Its target is not known. TCR alpha and TCR beta cDNA libraries carrying sample barcodes and UMIs were produced by 5'RACE using constant-segment primers. TCRdb reanalysed the 5' RACE reads using MiXCR and keeps one entry per CDR3 protein. The sample yields about 430,000 distinct CDR3 sequences, 20% to 25% seen once. This clonotype originated in an adult woman who had mild COVID-19 (a few samples of this study predate the infection). Cell type and time point are not known. This chain joins TRBV5-5 and TRBJ1-5, with D unresolved. Sequenced input: PBMCs or a T cell subset sorted from them (not recorded which). The CDR3 protein is CASSLAGRGNNQPQHF. The CDR3 nucleotides are TGTGCCAGCAGCTTGGCCGGACGGGGAAATAATCAGCCCCAGCATTTT.